This T cell receptor (beta chain) was recorded in a study of cytomegalovirus exposure and HLA in healthy donors. Findings of the study overall: Follow-up analysis found HLA locus-dependent TCR association rates, highest for DRB1 and lowest for HLA-C.

The PCR made use of 60 Vbeta and 13 Jbeta primers. Sequenced by immunoSEQ multiplex PCR; TCRdb stores in-frame clones only, minus some. This table holds around 200,000 clones, roughly 76% found once. As concerns this clone: Its specificity is not known.

The source of this sequence is a middle-aged man in good health and CMV-seropositive. The specimen sequenced was PBMCs.

The CDR3 DNA follows: TGTGCCAGCAGCCCCCAAGGAGGGCTGGGTACCTACGAGCAGTACTTC. It is translated as CASSPQGGLGTYEQYF. This chain joins TRBV14 and TRBJ2-7; TRBD2 might be the D (6 bases). The CDR3 sequence is 16 residues long. Between the trimmed V and J ends, which lost 4 bases and 2 bases, there was a span of 18 bases. Germline-derived CDR1 and CDR2 are SGHDN and FVKESK.